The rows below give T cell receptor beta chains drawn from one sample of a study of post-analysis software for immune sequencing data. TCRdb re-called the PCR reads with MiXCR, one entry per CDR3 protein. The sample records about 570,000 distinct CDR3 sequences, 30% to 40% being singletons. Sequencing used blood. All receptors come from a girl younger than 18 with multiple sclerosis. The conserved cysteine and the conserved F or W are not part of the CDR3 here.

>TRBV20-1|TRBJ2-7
SARLAGGNEQY
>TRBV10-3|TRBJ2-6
AISESSSGANVLT
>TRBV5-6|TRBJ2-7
ASSLWGVFDEQY
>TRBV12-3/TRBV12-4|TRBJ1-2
ASSPPDRTRGGYT
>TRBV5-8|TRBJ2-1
ASSLLTGDPQF
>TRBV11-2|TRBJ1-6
ASSLAGDKNSPLH
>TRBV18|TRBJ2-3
ASSPRGQASDTQY
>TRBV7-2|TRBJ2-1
ASRMTLGSYNEQF
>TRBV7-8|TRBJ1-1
ASSLRRTGTPEEAF
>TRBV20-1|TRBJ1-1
SARDPWGDSQGEAF
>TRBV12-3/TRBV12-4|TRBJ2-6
ASSFVQGAGANVLT
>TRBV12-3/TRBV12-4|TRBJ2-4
ASRPGLASVAKNIQY
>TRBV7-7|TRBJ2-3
ASSPNGDDTQY
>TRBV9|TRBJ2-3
ASSVETGTSTDTQY
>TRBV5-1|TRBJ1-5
ATEAQPQH
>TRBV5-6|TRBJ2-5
ASSLPSGSQETQY
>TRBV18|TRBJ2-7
ASSPLGQRSSYEQY
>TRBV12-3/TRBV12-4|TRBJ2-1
ASSLGTSGGAPHEQF
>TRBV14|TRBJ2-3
ASSQGGGVNTQY
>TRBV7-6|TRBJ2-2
ASSLGTSGYTGELF
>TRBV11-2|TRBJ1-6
ASRGIGGYSPLH
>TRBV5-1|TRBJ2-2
AGSLLDLTNTGELF
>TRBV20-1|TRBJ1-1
SARGTDRAGAEAF
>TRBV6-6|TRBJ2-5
ASSYRQGETQY
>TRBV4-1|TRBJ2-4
ASSQGQQGAEEQY
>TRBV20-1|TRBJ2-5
SAGAQETQY
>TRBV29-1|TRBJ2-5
SASGAAAGTQY
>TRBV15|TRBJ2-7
ATSRDGSVGLAGYEQY
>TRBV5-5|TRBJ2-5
ASSLGPGLASETQY
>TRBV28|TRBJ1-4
ASSYRGLGEKLF
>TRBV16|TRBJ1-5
ASSPGIPSNQPQH
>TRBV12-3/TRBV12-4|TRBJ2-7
AIQNHGDEQY
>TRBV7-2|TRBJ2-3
ASSLVYGTYTDTQY
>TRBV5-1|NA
ASSVTTGTGVYEQY
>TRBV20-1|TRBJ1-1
SARGLGAAEAF
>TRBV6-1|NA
ASSESRTALGEQY
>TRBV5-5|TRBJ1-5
ASSLADSSYSNQPQH
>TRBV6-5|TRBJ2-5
ASTRGGGETQY
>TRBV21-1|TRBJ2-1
ASSKTVRAFDNEQF
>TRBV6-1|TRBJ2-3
ASSPVGGSGTQY
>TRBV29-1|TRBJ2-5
SVDLGTSQETQY
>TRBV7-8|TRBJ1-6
ASSTGQTDSPLH
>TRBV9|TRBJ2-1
ASSASLASGGDYNEQF
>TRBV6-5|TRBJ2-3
ATLGGDQGTDTQY
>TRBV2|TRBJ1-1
ASSIWDTEAF
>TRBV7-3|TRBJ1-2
ASSRDEGYGYT
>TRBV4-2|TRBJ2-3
ASSQRGGTDTQY
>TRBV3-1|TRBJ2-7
ASSQDRTISNEQY
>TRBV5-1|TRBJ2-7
ASSLGQGGGEQY
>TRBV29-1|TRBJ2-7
SVGLKGEQY
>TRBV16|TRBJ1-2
ASSQPTGVGYT
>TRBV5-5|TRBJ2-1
ASSFTNHCNEQF
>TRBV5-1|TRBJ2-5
ASSRDRTNWEETQY